Listed below are T cell receptor beta chains from one sample, sequenced in a study of blood T cell repertoires in COVID-19. Profiling relied on immunoSEQ multiplex PCR, and the TCRdb table lists in-frame clones only, not all of them. The table lists about 74,000 clones, roughly three quarters of them singletons, with more than 15% in the top ten. Sequences were obtained from peripheral blood. These receptors originate from a man in his 70s with active or convalescent COVID-19. The CDR3 runs from the conserved cysteine through the conserved F or W. A D gene is named only where the DNA matches it firmly. Not all rows give a size; the values are once, few, many and, for expanded clones, a class.

j_gene	d_gene	abundance	v_gene	CDR3nt	CDR3aa
TRBJ1-2	TRBD1	few	TRBV4-2	TGTGCCAGCAGCCAAGATATGTCAGGGGGCTATGGCTACACCTTC	CASSQDMSGGYGYTF
TRBJ1-1	.	.	TRBV5-1	TGCGCCAGCAGCTTGCATTCTCAGGGCTATATTGACGGCACTGAAGCTTTCTTT	CASSLHSQGYIDGTEAFF
TRBJ2-7	.	once	TRBV1	TGCACCAGCAGCCTTCATGTGTTGGGACTCACGCAAGATTACGAGCAGTACTTC	CTSSLHVLGLTQDYEQYF
TRBJ1-5	TRBD1	.	TRBV6-5	TGTGCCAGCAGTTACGCGCCAGGGGGGTTATGGGCCCAGCATTTT	CASSYAPGGLWAQHF
TRBJ1-1	TRBD1	.	TRBV7-9	TGTGCCAGCAGCTTAGTCCGGGACAGGTTGACTGAAGCTTTCTTT	CASSLVRDRLTEAFF
TRBJ1-2	TRBD1	.	TRBV3-1/TRBV3-2	TGTGCCAGCAGCCAAGTAGGGACAGGGGGGTACTATGGCTACACCTTC	CASSQVGTGGYYGYTF
TRBJ1-2	.	.	TRBV28	TGTGCCAGCAGTCCACGGGGGGGGGCACTTTATGGCTACACCTTC	CASSPRGGALYGYTF
TRBJ2-1	TRBD2	.	TRBV7-6	TGTGCCAGCAGCCCCATTGGGACTAGCGGGTATAATGAGCAGTTCTTC	CASSPIGTSGYNEQFF
TRBJ1-1	TRBD1	.	TRBV7-2	TGTGCCAGCAGCACCTCGACAGGGGGGACTGAAGCTTTCTTT	CASSTSTGGTEAFF
TRBJ2-7	TRBD1	.	TRBV7-9	TGTGCCAGCAGCCCGGGACAGGGGCCCGGCGAGCAGTACTTC	CASSPGQGPGEQYF
TRBJ1-3	TRBD1	.	TRBV18	TGTGCCAGCTCACTGAACAGGGGGCACGGCTCTGGAAACACCATATATTTT	CASSLNRGHGSGNTIYF
TRBJ1-5	.	.	TRBV28	TGTGCCAGCAGTTTACAGGCTGGTCTGCCCCAGCATTTT	CASSLQAGLPQHF
TRBJ1-4	.	few	TRBV30	TGTGCCTGGCATTCGGCCGGAGGGCCCTATGAAAAACTGTTTTTT	CAWHSAGGPYEKLFF